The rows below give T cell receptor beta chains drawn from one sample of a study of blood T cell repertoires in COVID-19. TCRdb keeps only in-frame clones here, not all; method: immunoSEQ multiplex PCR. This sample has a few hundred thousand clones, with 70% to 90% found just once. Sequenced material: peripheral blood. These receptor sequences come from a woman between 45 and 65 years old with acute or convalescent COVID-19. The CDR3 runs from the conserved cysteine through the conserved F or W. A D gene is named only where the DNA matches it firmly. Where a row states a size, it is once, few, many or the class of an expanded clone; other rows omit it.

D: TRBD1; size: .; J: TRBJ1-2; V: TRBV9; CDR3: CASSDPGGSGYTF; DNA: TGTGCCAGCAGCGATCCAGGGGGGTCCGGCTACACCTTC
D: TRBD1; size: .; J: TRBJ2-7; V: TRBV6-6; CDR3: CASSYGLPTGYYEQYF; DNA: TGTGCCAGCAGTTACGGGTTGCCGACAGGGTACTACGAGCAGTACTTC
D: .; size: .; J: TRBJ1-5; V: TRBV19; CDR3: CASSSTGRNQPQHF; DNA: TGTGCCAGTAGTTCGACAGGCCGCAATCAGCCCCAGCATTTT
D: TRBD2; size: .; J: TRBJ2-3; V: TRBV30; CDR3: CAWSPGLDLTDTQYF; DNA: TGTGCCTGGAGTCCGGGACTAGACCTCACAGATACGCAGTATTTT
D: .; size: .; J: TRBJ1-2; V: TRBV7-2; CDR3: CASSLAGGNNYGYTF; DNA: TGTGCCAGCAGCTTAGCTGGGGGCAACAACTATGGCTACACCTTC
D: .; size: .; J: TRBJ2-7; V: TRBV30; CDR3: CACQAAAYYEQYF; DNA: TGTGCCTGCCAAGCCGCCGCTTACTACGAGCAGTACTTC
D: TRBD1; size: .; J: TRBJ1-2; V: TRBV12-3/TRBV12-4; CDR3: CASSGDRVGYTF; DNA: TGTGCCAGCAGTGGGGACAGGGTTGGCTACACCTTC
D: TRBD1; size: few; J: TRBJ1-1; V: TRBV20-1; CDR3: CSASVQGATEAFF; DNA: TGCAGTGCTAGTGTCCAGGGGGCCACTGAAGCTTTCTTT
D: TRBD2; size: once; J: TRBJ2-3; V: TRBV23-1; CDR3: CASSQSGLAEADTQYF; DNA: TGCGCCAGCAGTCAATCTGGGCTAGCGGAGGCAGATACGCAGTATTTT
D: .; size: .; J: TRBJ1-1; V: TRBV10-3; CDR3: CAIRTEPLNTEAFF; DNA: TGTGCCATCAGGACGGAGCCGCTTAACACTGAAGCTTTCTTT
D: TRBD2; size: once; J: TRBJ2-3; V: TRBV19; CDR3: CASSTPARREGSTDTQYF; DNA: TGTGCCAGTAGTACCCCGGCAAGGCGGGAGGGTAGCACAGATACGCAGTATTTT
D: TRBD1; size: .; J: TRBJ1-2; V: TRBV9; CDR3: CASSSTGGAGGYTF; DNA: TGTGCCAGCAGCTCGACAGGGGGCGCGGGGGGCTACACCTTC
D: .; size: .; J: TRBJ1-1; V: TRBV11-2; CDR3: CASSLELLSEAFF; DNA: TGTGCCAGCAGCCTCGAACTGTTGTCAGAAGCTTTCTTT
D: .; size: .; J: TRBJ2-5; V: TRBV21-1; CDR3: CASEDSYKRETQYF; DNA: TGTGCCAGCGAGGACAGCTACAAGCGGGAGACCCAGTACTTC
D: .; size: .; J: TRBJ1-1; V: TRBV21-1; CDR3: CASSKGPLGAPNTEAFF; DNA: TGTGCCAGCAGCAAAGGACCACTGGGAGCCCCGAACACTGAAGCTTTCTTT
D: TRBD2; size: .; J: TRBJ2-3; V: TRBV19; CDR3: CASSIIEAGGGLRTDTQYF; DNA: TGTGCCAGTAGTATAATTGAAGCGGGAGGGGGCTTGAGAACAGATACGCAGTATTTT
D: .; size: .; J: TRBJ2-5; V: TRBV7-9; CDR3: CASSSPAGGQYF; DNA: TGTGCCAGCAGCTCCCCCGCCGGCGGCCAGTACTTC
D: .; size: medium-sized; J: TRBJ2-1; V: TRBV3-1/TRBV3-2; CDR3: CASRPAGTKEQFF; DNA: TGTGCCAGCAGACCCGCCGGGACAAAGGAGCAGTTCTTC
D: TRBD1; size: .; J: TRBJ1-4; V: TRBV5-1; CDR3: CASSEGTGMAYEKLFF; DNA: TGCGCCAGCAGCGAAGGGACAGGGATGGCTTATGAAAAACTGTTTTTT
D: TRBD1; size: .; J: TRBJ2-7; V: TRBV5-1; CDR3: CASSKLRDSTSYEQYF; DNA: TGCGCCAGCAGCAAACTAAGGGACAGCACCTCCTACGAGCAGTACTTC
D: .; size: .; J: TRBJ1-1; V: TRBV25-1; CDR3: CASSETGGRTEAFF; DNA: TGTGCCAGCAGTGAAACTGGAGGGAGAACTGAAGCTTTCTTT
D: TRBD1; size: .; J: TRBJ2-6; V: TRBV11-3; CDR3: CASNRDRSSGANVLTF; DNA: TGTGCCAGCAACCGGGACAGAAGCTCTGGGGCCAACGTCCTGACTTTC
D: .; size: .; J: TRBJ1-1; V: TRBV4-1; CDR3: CASSQEERIYTEAFF; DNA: TGCGCCAGCAGCCAGGAGGAGAGGATTTACACTGAAGCTTTCTTT
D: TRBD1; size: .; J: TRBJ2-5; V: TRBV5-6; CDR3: CASSLSIQGVRGETQYF; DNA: TGTGCCAGCAGCTTGTCAATTCAGGGGGTTCGGGGTGAGACCCAGTACTTC
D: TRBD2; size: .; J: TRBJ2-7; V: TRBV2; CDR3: CAMRLAGAYEQYF; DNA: TGTGCCATGAGACTAGCGGGGGCCTACGAGCAGTACTTC
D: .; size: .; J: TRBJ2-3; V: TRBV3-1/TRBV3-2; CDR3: CASSPRDSSTDTQYF; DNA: TGTGCCAGCAGCCCGCGGGACTCCAGCACAGATACGCAGTATTTT
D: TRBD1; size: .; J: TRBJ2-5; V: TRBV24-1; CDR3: CATSDSRTGGKETQYF; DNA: TGTGCCACCAGTGATTCCAGGACAGGGGGCAAAGAGACCCAGTACTTC
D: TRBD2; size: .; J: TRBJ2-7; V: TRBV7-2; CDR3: CASSLAVAGGSGEQYF; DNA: TGTGCCAGCAGCTTAGCGGTTGCGGGAGGGTCCGGCGAGCAGTACTTC
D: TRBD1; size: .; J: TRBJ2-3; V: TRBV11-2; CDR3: CASSLAGQISTDTQYF; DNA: TGTGCCAGCAGCTTAGCGGGACAGATTAGCACAGATACGCAGTATTTT
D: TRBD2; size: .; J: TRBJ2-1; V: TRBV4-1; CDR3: CASSQVPSGGYNEQFF; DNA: TGCGCCAGCAGCCAAGTTCCTAGCGGGGGGTACAATGAGCAGTTCTTC
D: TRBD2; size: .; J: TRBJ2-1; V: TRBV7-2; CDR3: CASSLVGGADEQFF; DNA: TGTGCCAGCAGCTTAGTCGGGGGGGCCGATGAGCAGTTCTTC
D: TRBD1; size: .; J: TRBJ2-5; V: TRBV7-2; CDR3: CASRFGTAQETQYF; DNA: TGTGCCAGCAGGTTCGGGACAGCCCAAGAGACCCAGTACTTC
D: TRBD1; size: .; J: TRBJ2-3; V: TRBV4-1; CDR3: CASSQGKGADTQYF; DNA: TGCGCCAGCAGCCAAGGGAAGGGGGCTGATACGCAGTATTTT
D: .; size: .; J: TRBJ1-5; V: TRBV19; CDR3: CASSSHGAGDSNQPQHF; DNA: TGTGCCAGTAGTTCTCACGGGGCAGGGGATAGCAATCAGCCCCAGCATTTT
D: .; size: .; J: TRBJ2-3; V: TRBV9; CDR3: CASSVASVNTDTQYF; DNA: TGTGCCAGCAGCGTAGCTAGCGTAAACACAGATACGCAGTATTTT
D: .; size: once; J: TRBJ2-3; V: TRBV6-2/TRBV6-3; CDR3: CASSSDRYTDTQYF; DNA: TGTGCCAGCAGTTCCGACAGGTACACAGATACGCAGTATTTT
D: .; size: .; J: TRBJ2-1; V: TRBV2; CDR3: CASSEVGLLEQFF; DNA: TGTGCCAGCAGTGAAGTTGGCCTTCTTGAGCAGTTCTTC
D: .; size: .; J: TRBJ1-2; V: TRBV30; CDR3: CAWSVKGSGYTF; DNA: TGTGCCTGGAGTGTAAAGGGGTCTGGCTACACCTTC
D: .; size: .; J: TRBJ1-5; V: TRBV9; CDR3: CASSEYRDDQPQHF; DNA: TGTGCCAGCAGCGAATACAGGGATGATCAGCCCCAGCATTTT